Presented here are 11 T cell receptor beta chains from one specimen sequenced in a study of cytomegalovirus exposure and HLA in healthy donors. The method was immunoSEQ multiplex PCR; TCRdb's version includes in-frame clones alone and lacks a portion of them. Here the sample spans some 350,000 clones, 75% to 90% being singletons. Sequencing was carried out using PBMCs. These receptors all stem from a young woman in good health and CMV-seropositive.

The rearrangement joins TRBV20-1 to TRBJ1-4; a possible D gene is TRBD1 (5 bases). CDR3 size: 10 residues. Germline CDR1 is DFQATT and CDR2 is SNEGSKA (reference sequence). Trimming pared 5 bases from V and 14 bases from J, leaving 12 bases between. In DNA form, the CDR3 reads TGCAGTGCTGAGGGGCGAGGGCTGTTTTTT. Its protein product is CSAEGRGLFF.

This chain connects TRBV28 to TRBJ1-3; no reliable D call. CDR1 is MDHEN, CDR2 SYDVKM, per germline. This CDR3 has 15 amino acids. V shed 0 bases and J shed 3 bases, with 9 bases lying between them. CDR3 sequence (DNA): TGTGCCAGCAGTTTATGGGGTGGCGGTGGAAACACCATATATTTT. It is translated as CASSLWGGGGNTIYF. The whole variable domain, remainder taken from reference TRBV28 and TRBJ1-3, is DVKVTQSSRYLVKRTGEKVFLECVQDMDHENMFWYRQDPGLGLRLIYFSYDVKMKEKGDIPEGYSVSREKKERFSLILESASTNQTSMYLCASSLWGGGGNTIYFGEGSWLTVV.

In nucleotides, the CDR3 is TGTGCCAGCAGCTTTGACAGGGGGAATGGCAATCAGCCCCAGCATTTT. This gives the protein CASSFDRGNGNQPQHF. The rearrangement uses TRBV5-6 and TRBJ1-5, with TRBD1 matching 9 bases. The V gene end was trimmed by 2 bases and the J gene end by 2 bases; junction bases not matched to a gene: 5. The germline gives CDR1 SGHDT, CDR2 YYEEEE. The CDR3 totals 16 residues.

The chain is built from TRBV19 and TRBJ2-3; 7 nucleotides align to TRBD1. The trim removed 4 bases at V and 0 bases at J, leaving 7 bases unmatched. This CDR3 contains 16 residues. Germline V CDR1 and CDR2: LNHDA, SQIVND (reference sequence). CDR3 loop: CASSRRDSSSTDTQYF. The CDR3 DNA sequence: TGTGCCAGTAGTAGAAGGGACAGCTCTAGCACAGATACGCAGTATTTT. The entire variable domain, with the rest obtained from reference TRBV19 and TRBJ2-3, is as follows: DGGITQSPKYLFRKEGQNVTLSCEQNLNHDAMYWYRQDPGQGLRLIYYSQIVNDFQKGDIAEGYSVSREKKESFPLTVTSAQKNPTAFYLCASSRRDSSSTDTQYFGPGTRLTVL.

The V call is TRBV28, the J call TRBJ1-6, with 7 positions matching TRBD1. Germline V gene data show CDR1 as MDHEN and CDR2 as SYDVKM. There are 14 residues in the CDR3. V shed 5 bases, J shed 6 bases, and the junction held 4 bases outside the gene matches. The CDR3, as DNA: TGTGCCAGCAGTCCCGGGACAGCTAATTCACCCCTCCACTTT. This translates into CASSPGTANSPLHF.

The rearrangement links TRBV19 to TRBJ1-4; the D gene is possibly TRBD1 (5 bases). CDR1 and CDR2 (germline): LNHDA, SQIVND (reference sequence). V lost 0 bases and J lost 2, with 7 bases in between. The CDR3 is 15 residues long. The CDR3 sequence is CASSIEGHTNEKLFF. CDR3 in DNA: TGTGCCAGTAGTATAGAGGGGCATACTAATGAAAAACTGTTTTTT.

This chain connects TRBV7-8 to TRBJ2-7; D is undetermined. This CDR3 region has 14 residues. CDR1 and CDR2 (germline): SGHVS, FQNEAQ. V was pared by 7 bases and J by 2 bases, with 15 bases between. This chain's CDR3 is CASTPSRAAYEQYF. The CDR3 nucleotides read TGTGCCAGCACCCCCTCACGCGCCGCCTACGAGCAGTACTTC.

As regards this clone: The sample carries other DNA sequences with the same CDR3. The chain recombines TRBV11-2 with TRBJ2-7; D unresolved. Between the trimmed V and J ends, which lost 3 bases and 5 bases, there was a span of 2 bases. CDR1 and CDR2 from the germline V gene are SGHAT and FQNNGV. The CDR3 is 10 amino acids. The CDR3 DNA follows: TGTGCCAGCAGCTTGGACGAGCAGTACTTC. This sequence encodes CASSLDEQYF. The entire variable domain, with the rest obtained from reference TRBV11-2 and TRBJ2-7, is as follows: EAGVAQSPRYKIIEKRQSVAFWCNPISGHATLYWYQQILGQGPKLLIQFQNNGVVDDSQLPKDRFSAERLKGVDSTLKIQPAKLEDSAVYLCASSLDEQYFGPGTRLTVT.

The CDR3 DNA is TGTGCCAGCAAGCAGGGGGTAACGATGAACACTGAAGCTTTCTTT. Its translation is CASKQGVTMNTEAFF. This chain connects TRBV2 to TRBJ1-1, with 7 positions matching TRBD1. The CDR3 runs to 15 residues. The germline CDR1 and CDR2 sequences are SNHLY and FYNNEI. J was trimmed by 0 bases and V by 7 bases; bases with no gene match: 8. Filled out from reference TRBV2 and TRBJ1-1, the complete variable domain reads EPEVTQTPSHQVTQMGQEVILRCVPISNHLYFYWYRQILGQKVEFLVSFYNNEISEKSEIFDDQFSVERPDGSNFTLKIRSTKLEDSAMYFCASKQGVTMNTEAFFGQGTRLTVV.

This chain connects TRBV2 to TRBJ2-5; D could derive from TRBD1 or TRBD2 (6 bases each). CDR3 length equals 14 residues. In germline, CDR1 is SNHLY, CDR2 FYNNEI. This chain's CDR3 is CASLGGRYQETQYF. The CDR3 DNA follows: TGTGCGTCGCTTGGGGGGCGTTACCAAGAGACCCAGTACTTC.

The chain carries TRBV11-2 and TRBJ2-7, with 9 bases matching TRBD1. The CDR3 sequence is 15 residues long. V lost 1 base, J lost 5 bases, and 6 bases stayed unmatched. From germline, CDR1 is SGHAT and CDR2 FQNNGV. The CDR3 reads CASSLAGTGLDEQYF. The DNA for the CDR3 is TGTGCCAGCAGCTTAGCCGGGACAGGGCTTGACGAGCAGTACTTC.